A selection of T cell receptor beta chains follows, all from one sample in a study of control samples from healthy donors and cancer patients. Method: immunoSEQ multiplex PCR; TCRdb's copy keeps in-frame clones and lacks some. The data hold 70,000 to 100,000 clones, with 70% to 90% observed a single time. Sequenced input: PBMCs. These receptors originate from a woman aged 60-75 years with head and neck cancer. CDR3s include the opening cysteine and the closing phenylalanine or tryptophan. A D gene is named only where the DNA matches it firmly. Some rows mark clone size as missing; the rest say once, few, many or name a class of expanded clone.

D | size | J | V | length | DNA | CDR3
TRBD1 | - | TRBJ1-4 | TRBV2 | 15 | TGTGCCAGCAGGAGAACCGGGACAGTTAATGAAAAACTGTTTTTT | CASRRTGTVNEKLFF
- | - | TRBJ2-5 | TRBV7-9 | 17 | TGTGCCAGCAGCTGGCCCCGAGGGGGGTCATCTTGGGAGACCCAGTACTTC | CASSWPRGGSSWETQYF
- | - | TRBJ2-1 | TRBV11-2 | 15 | TGTGCCAGCAGCTTTTCTTCTAGTTCTTGGGATGAGCAGTTCTTC | CASSFSSSSWDEQFF
- | - | TRBJ1-5 | TRBV5-1 | 14 | TGCGCCAGCAGCTTGGAGACAGACCGAGGGCCCCAGCATTTT | CASSLETDRGPQHF
- | - | TRBJ2-3 | TRBV28 | 12 | TGTGCCAGCAGTTTATTAGTGGATACGCAGTATTTT | CASSLLVDTQYF
- | - | TRBJ1-6 | TRBV2 | 13 | TGTGCCAGCCGCGACAGACAGAATTCACCCCTCCACTTT | CASRDRQNSPLHF
- | - | TRBJ2-7 | TRBV6-2/TRBV6-3 | 16 | TGTGCCAGCAGCGACTTGAACAGGGTTTTAAACTACGAGCAGTACTTC | CASSDLNRVLNYEQYF
TRBD1 | once | TRBJ1-2 | TRBV27 | 15 | TGTGCCAGCAGTGGCCGGGACAGGGAAGTGTATGGCTACACCTTC | CASSGRDREVYGYTF
TRBD2 | once | TRBJ2-1 | TRBV5-4 | 16 | TGTGCCAGCAGCGGATTCGGTACTAGCGGGAGTAACGAGCAGTTCTTC | CASSGFGTSGSNEQFF
TRBD2 | - | TRBJ2-7 | TRBV2 | 15 | TGTGCCAGCAGTGAAGAGGCGGGAGGGCCAGACGAGCAGTACTTC | CASSEEAGGPDEQYF
TRBD2 | medium-sized | TRBJ2-1 | TRBV6-5 | 16 | TGTGCCAGCAGTTACTCGGCGGGAGAGGCCTACAATGAGCAGTTCTTC | CASSYSAGEAYNEQFF
TRBD2 | few | TRBJ2-1 | TRBV2 | 16 | TGTGCCAGCAGCGCACTAGCGTCCCTCTCCTACAATGAGCAGTTCTTC | CASSALASLSYNEQFF
- | - | TRBJ1-1 | TRBV7-9 | 16 | TGTGCCAGCAGCTTATCCCAAGCTAGGGGGAACACTGAAGCTTTCTTT | CASSLSQARGNTEAFF
- | - | TRBJ1-1 | TRBV6-5 | 15 | TGTGCCAGCACACCCTACCGGTGGAGTCTCGCTGAAGCTTTCTTT | CASTPYRWSLAEAFF
- | - | TRBJ1-1 | TRBV2 | 13 | TGTGCCAGCAGGATAAAGGGGGTAACTGAAGCTTTCTTT | CASRIKGVTEAFF
- | - | TRBJ1-2 | TRBV5-8 | 10 | TGTGCCAGCAGTGGAGGCGGCTACACCTTC | CASSGGGYTF
TRBD2 | once | TRBJ2-5 | TRBV15 | 14 | TGTGCCACCAGTACTAGCGGGAGTTTTGAGACCCAGTACTTC | CATSTSGSFETQYF
- | - | TRBJ1-6 | TRBV10-3 | 14 | TGTGCCATCAGTGGTGGGGACACCAATTCACCCCTCCACTTT | CAISGGDTNSPLHF
- | - | TRBJ1-1 | TRBV19 | 11 | TGTGCCACCTCTACGGACACTGAAGCTTTCTTT | CATSTDTEAFF
- | - | TRBJ2-7 | TRBV27 | 15 | TGTGCCAGCAGTCCCGCCCGACAGCCATCCTACGAGCAGTACTTC | CASSPARQPSYEQYF
TRBD2 | - | TRBJ2-7 | TRBV10-2 | 16 | TGCGCCAGCAGTGAGTCGCGTAGCGGGAGGGTCGACGAGCAGTACTTC | CASSESRSGRVDEQYF
- | - | TRBJ2-3 | TRBV5-1 | 15 | TGCGCCAGCAGCTTGCTCTACCGGCGGACAGATACGCAGTATTTT | CASSLLYRRTDTQYF
- | - | TRBJ2-7 | TRBV5-4 | 13 | TGTGCCAGCAGCTTGAAGGCCTCCTACGAGCAGTACTTC | CASSLKASYEQYF
- | - | TRBJ1-5 | TRBV6-1 | 14 | TGTGCCAGCAGTGAACAATCTTTGGTTCAGCCCCAGCATTTT | CASSEQSLVQPQHF
- | once | TRBJ2-2 | TRBV5-1 | 15 | TGCGCCAGCAGCCTGGCAGTCGGTAACACCGGGGAGCTGTTTTTT | CASSLAVGNTGELFF
- | - | TRBJ1-5 | TRBV7-2 | 17 | TGTGCCAGCAGCTTAGATGGGGGCGCGATAGGCAATCAGCCCCAGCATTTT | CASSLDGGAIGNQPQHF
TRBD2 | - | TRBJ2-5 | TRBV7-8 | 14 | TGTGCCAGCAGCAAAAGCGGGAGCTGGGAGACCCAGTACTTC | CASSKSGSWETQYF
- | once | TRBJ2-1 | TRBV7-6 | 12 | TGTGCCAGCAGCGCCGGGTCCGATGAGCAGTTCTTC | CASSAGSDEQFF
- | few | TRBJ2-3 | TRBV11-2 | 17 | TGTGCCAGCAGAACACCGGGACGGAGAAAGGGGACAGATACGCAGTATTTT | CASRTPGRRKGTDTQYF
TRBD2 | - | TRBJ2-3 | TRBV29-1 | 15 | TGCAGCGTCTTTAGCGGGAGGCTAATCACAGATACGCAGTATTTT | CSVFSGRLITDTQYF
- | once | TRBJ2-3 | TRBV10-1 | 16 | TGCGCCAGCAGTCTACATGGGGTTTCTAGCACAGATACGCAGTATTTT | CASSLHGVSSTDTQYF
- | - | TRBJ1-6 | TRBV6-5 | 14 | TGTGCCAGCTCAGCCTCAGAGGGGCGGGCACCCCTCCACTTT | CASSASEGRAPLHF
- | - | TRBJ1-4 | TRBV6-1 | 14 | TGTGCCAGCAGTGAAGACACAGCAAATGAAAAACTGTTTTTT | CASSEDTANEKLFF
- | - | TRBJ2-5 | TRBV11-2 | 15 | TGTGCCAGCAGCTTAGGGAGGACGGGGCAAGAGACCCAGTACTTC | CASSLGRTGQETQYF
TRBD1 | - | TRBJ2-1 | TRBV7-9 | 17 | TGTGCCAGCAGCCCGGTTCGGGGCACGGACAGGTACAATGAGCAGTTCTTC | CASSPVRGTDRYNEQFF
TRBD1 | - | TRBJ2-5 | TRBV2 | 16 | TGTGCCAGCAGTAAGACCGGGACAGGGATCCAAGAGACCCAGTACTTC | CASSKTGTGIQETQYF
- | - | TRBJ1-5 | TRBV15 | 17 | TGTGCCACCAGCAGATACTCAGGGGAAGGGGGCAATCAGCCCCAGCATTTT | CATSRYSGEGGNQPQHF
- | - | TRBJ1-1 | TRBV30 | 15 | TGTGCCTGGATGAGTATTGGGGCAGGCAACACTGAAGCTTTCTTT | CAWMSIGAGNTEAFF
TRBD2 | - | TRBJ2-2 | TRBV7-3 | 15 | TGTGCCAGCAGCCGTCTACCGGGAGGGACCGGGGAGCTGTTTTTT | CASSRLPGGTGELFF
- | - | TRBJ2-2 | TRBV11-2 | 16 | TGTGCCAGCAGCTTAAACTCCGGCGGGAACACCGGGGAGCTGTTTTTT | CASSLNSGGNTGELFF
- | - | TRBJ1-2 | TRBV6-2/TRBV6-3 | 14 | TGTGCCAGCAGTTACGCGCCGATCGCCTATGGCTACACCTTC | CASSYAPIAYGYTF
- | - | TRBJ1-1 | TRBV18 | 13 | TGTGCCAGCTCACCCCCACTGAACACTGAAGCTTTCTTT | CASSPPLNTEAFF
- | - | TRBJ2-7 | TRBV7-8 | 15 | TGTGCCAGCAGCTTCTCGGGGAGCTTAACCTACGAGCAGTACTTC | CASSFSGSLTYEQYF
- | - | TRBJ2-1 | TRBV18 | 12 | TGTGCCAGCTCACCCACGAGGGGGGGCCAGTTCTTC | CASSPTRGGQFF
TRBD2 | - | TRBJ2-3 | TRBV7-3 | 18 | TGTGCCAGCAGCTCCCCGCCGACTAGCGGGAGTTGGTCAGATACGCAGTATTTT | CASSSPPTSGSWSDTQYF
TRBD2 | once | TRBJ2-5 | TRBV7-7 | 17 | TGTGCCAGCAGCCCCCTAGGTGGACTAGCGGGAGAGGAGACCCAGTACTTC | CASSPLGGLAGEETQYF
TRBD1 | - | TRBJ1-3 | TRBV19 | 16 | TGTGCCAGTAGGCCGGGACAGACCATCTCTGGAAACACCATATATTTT | CASRPGQTISGNTIYF
TRBD1 | - | TRBJ1-5 | TRBV19 | 16 | TGTGCCAGTAGTCCACAGGACAGGGGGTCGGTTCAGCCCCAGCATTTT | CASSPQDRGSVQPQHF
- | - | TRBJ1-5 | TRBV27 | 15 | TGTGCCAGCAGGCCAAAATCGGGATACAATCAGCCCCAGCATTTT | CASRPKSGYNQPQHF
- | - | TRBJ1-1 | TRBV30 | 13 | TGTGCCTGGATATCAGAAGAGAACACTGAAGCTTTCTTT | CAWISEENTEAFF
- | - | TRBJ1-4 | TRBV7-2 | 18 | TGTGCCAGCAGTTCAGTTCTGGGGTACGGGGTAACTAATGAAAAACTGTTTTTT | CASSSVLGYGVTNEKLFF
- | - | TRBJ1-4 | TRBV13 | 14 | TGTGCCAGCAGCTTAAGGGGGACTAATGAAAAACTGTTTTTT | CASSLRGTNEKLFF
TRBD2 | - | TRBJ2-2 | TRBV7-2 | 17 | TGTGCCAGCAGCATAACTAGGACTAGCGGGAGAGCCGGGGAGCTGTTTTTT | CASSITRTSGRAGELFF